The 18 T cell receptor beta chains below were found in one sample sequenced in a study of shared clonotypes between healthy human individuals. The protocol was immunoSEQ multiplex PCR, while the TCRdb copy is restricted to in-frame clones and leaves out a portion. There are under 2,500,000 clones in the sample; about 94% occur only once, and approximately 0.13% lies in the top ten. Sequencing input: naive CD4+ T cells sorted from blood. Subset defined: CD45RA+ positively selected. Receptors were obtained from a man between 18 and 29 years old in good health.

The V gene is TRBV27, the J gene TRBJ1-4, with a tentative D call TRBD1 (5 bases). This CDR3 is built from 16 residues. The germline V gene has CDR1 MNHEY and CDR2 SMNVEV (reference sequence). V lost 6 bases, J lost 5 bases, and 19 bases lay in between. CDR3 in amino acids: CASSPPGLPPNEKLFF. The CDR3 nucleotides are TGTGCCAGCAGCCCCCCGGGACTCCCACCGAATGAAAAACTGTTTTTT.

The chain recombines TRBV25-1 with TRBJ2-3; 9 bases agree with TRBD2. The CDR3 runs 13 residues. CDR1 is MGHDK, CDR2 SYGVNS, per germline. After removal of 6 bases from V and 5 bases from J, the junction contained 3 bases not matched to a gene. This CDR3 is CASRPSGVDTQYF. The CDR3 region has the DNA TGTGCCAGCAGGCCTAGCGGGGTAGATACGCAGTATTTT.

This chain joins TRBV28 and TRBJ2-7, with D tentatively TRBD1 or TRBD2 (5 bases each). With 3 bases removed from V and 3 bases from J, the gap between germline ends came to 9 bases. The length of the CDR3 is 13 residues. Per the germline V gene, CDR1 is MDHEN and CDR2 is SYDVKM. CDR3 bases: TGTGCCAGCAGTTTTTGGGACGGCTACGAGCAGTACTTC. It is translated as CASSFWDGYEQYF.

The J gene is TRBJ2-7, the V gene TRBV6-6; 12 bases map to TRBD2. Germline V gene lookup returns CDR1 MNHNY and CDR2 SVGAGI (reference sequence). The CDR3 has 15 residues. Trimming took 6 bases from V and 12 from J; bases not matched to a gene: 15. The CDR3 bases are TGTGCCAGCAGCTCACGGACTAGCGGGGTACCCGTGGGGTACTTC. This translates into CASSSRTSGVPVGYF.

The CDR3 spells CASSDGTRVEQYF. CDR3 in DNA: TGTGCCAGCAGTGATGGGACAAGGGTCGAGCAGTACTTC. This rearrangement joins TRBV2 to TRBJ2-7; possible D gene TRBD1, 6 bases. The ends were cut back, 3 bases at V and 6 bases at J, with 12 bases in the middle. The germline gives CDR1 SNHLY, CDR2 FYNNEI. The CDR3 sequence is 13 residues long.

This chain joins TRBV5-1 and TRBJ2-1; tentatively, D is TRBD1 or TRBD2 (6 bases each). This CDR3 contains 14 residues. Germline V gene sequence: CDR1 SGHRS, CDR2 YFSETQ. Trimming shortened V by 3 bases and J by 9 bases, and 16 bases separated the two germline ends. CDR3 sequence reads: CASSSHLGGGEQFF. CDR3 nucleotides: TGCGCCAGCAGCTCCCACCTGGGGGGCGGTGAGCAGTTCTTC.

The gene calls are TRBV2 and TRBJ1-2; 9 bases align to TRBD1. After removal of 6 bases from V and 6 bases from J, the junction contained 5 bases not matched to a gene. This CDR3 contains 13 residues. Germline V gene data show CDR1 as SNHLY and CDR2 as FYNNEI. CDR3 nucleotides: TGTGCCAGCAGCCCCGGGACAGGGCATGGCTACACCTTC. As protein: CASSPGTGHGYTF.

The chain couples TRBV14 to TRBJ2-7, with 10 bases fitting TRBD2. This CDR3 contains 17 residues. With V trimmed by 0 bases and J by 4 bases, 9 bases remained unmatched. Germline CDR1 reads SGHDN; CDR2 reads FVKESK. The CDR3 is CASSQDGLAGVRYEQYF. The CDR3 DNA sequence: TGTGCCAGCAGCCAAGATGGGCTAGCGGGAGTGCGATACGAGCAGTACTTC.

V usage is TRBV27 and J usage is TRBJ1-5, with D tentatively TRBD1 (5 bases). CDR3 size: 15 residues. V was shortened by 6 bases and J by 4 bases, with 16 bases between the two germline ends. Germline V gene sequence: CDR1 MNHEY, CDR2 SMNVEV (reference sequence). The CDR3 is CASSLRGVSNQPQHF. DNA of the CDR3: TGTGCCAGCAGCTTACGGGGGGTTTCGAATCAGCCCCAGCATTTT.

The chain links TRBV5-8 to TRBJ2-7, with D perhaps given as TRBD1 or TRBD2 (6 bases each). Trimming pared 6 bases from V and 3 bases from J, leaving 22 bases between. From germline, CDR1 is SGHTS and CDR2 YDEGEE. The CDR3 is 16 amino acids. The CDR3 loop reads CASTSEGGMVRYEQYF. CDR3 in DNA: TGTGCCAGCACCTCCGAGGGGGGCATGGTTCGCTACGAGCAGTACTTC.

The rearrangement links TRBV4-3 to TRBJ2-5; no clear D gene. The CDR3 is 15 amino acids. Trimming took 0 bases from V and 2 from J, leaving 10 bases between them. CDR1 and CDR2 from the germline V gene are LGHNA and YSLEER. DNA of the CDR3: TGCGCCAGCAGCCAAGATTACGGAAAACAAGAGACCCAGTACTTC. It encodes CASSQDYGKQETQYF.

This chain connects TRBV21-1 to TRBJ2-7. TRBV21-1 is a listed pseudogene. The CDR3 has 14 amino acids. DNA of the CDR3: TGTGCCAGCAGCAAAGCGGGGGTGTTCTACGAGCAGTACTTC. Its translation is CASSKAGVFYEQYF.

Notes on this clone: The same CDR3 arises from other DNA sequences in this sample as well. The chain recombines TRBV28 with TRBJ2-7, with a weak D call TRBD1 (5 bases). Trimming took off 3 bases at V and 4 bases at J, with 10 bases between the two ends. This CDR3 has 13 residues. CDR1 is MDHEN, CDR2 SYDVKM, per germline. The CDR3 nucleotides are TGTGCCAGCAGTTTCCCAGGGCCGTACGAGCAGTACTTC. Amino acid sequence: CASSFPGPYEQYF.

This chain links TRBV5-1 with TRBJ2-7, with D unresolved. The CDR3 sequence is 16 residues long. V lost 4 bases and J lost 3, with 20 bases in between. The germline gives CDR1 SGHRS, CDR2 YFSETQ. The CDR3 reads CASSVGSLSANYEQYF. In DNA form, the CDR3 reads TGCGCCAGCAGCGTAGGAAGTCTGTCCGCAAACTACGAGCAGTACTTC. Filled out from reference TRBV5-1 and TRBJ2-7, the complete variable domain reads KAGVTQTPRYLIKTRGQQVTLSCSPISGHRSVSWYQQTPGQGLQFLFEYFSETQRNKGNFPGRFSGRQFSNSRSEMNVSTLELGDSALYLCASSVGSLSANYEQYFGPGTRLTVT.

The chain links TRBV28 to TRBJ1-2; tentative D call: TRBD1 (5 bases). CDR3 length equals 15 residues. Germline assignment: CDR1 MDHEN and CDR2 SYDVKM. V was pared by 2 bases and J by 4 bases, with 14 bases between. The CDR3 DNA follows: TGTGCCAGCAGTTTACAGGTTCCCGGGGGCTATGGCTACACCTTC. Encoded protein: CASSLQVPGGYGYTF.

This clone has just one count. The chain couples TRBV27 to TRBJ1-6; D perhaps matches TRBD1 (6 bases). The CDR3 runs 16 residues. Germline-derived CDR1 and CDR2 are MNHEY and SMNVEV (reference sequence). The V and J ends lost 2 bases and 10 bases respectively, with 18 bases between them. CDR3 amino acids: CASSLLPDSGGSPLHF. The CDR3 DNA sequence: TGTGCCAGCAGTTTACTTCCGGACAGTGGCGGCTCACCCCTCCACTTT.

The V gene is TRBV11-2, the J gene TRBJ2-5; no firm D call. This CDR3 is 14 amino acids long. V lost 4 bases and J 5 bases, leaving 14 bases between the germline ends. The germline V gene has CDR1 SGHAT and CDR2 FQNNGV. CDR3: CASSSQAPYETQYF. The CDR3 DNA is TGTGCCAGCAGCTCCCAGGCCCCATACGAGACCCAGTACTTC.

The CDR3 DNA reads TGTGCCAGCAGCTCCCGACAGCTTTACAATGAGCAGTTCTTC. Translation gives CASSSRQLYNEQFF. This chain links TRBV11-1 with TRBJ2-1; D may be TRBD1 (5 bases). V lost 4 bases to trimming and J lost 4 bases, with 11 bases between them. There are 14 residues in the CDR3. From germline, CDR1 is SGHAT and CDR2 FQDESV (reference sequence).